This paragraph reports one TCR beta chain. TCR beta sequencing covered blood CD8+ and CD4+ T cells. Recently defined diagnostic criteria classed the Susac syndrome patients as definite or probable. It was negative isolation that provided the CD8+ and CD4+ T cells, whereas TEMRA cells were enriched by FACS. An amount of RNA that ranged from 0.5 to 1 ug was reverse transcribed with random hexamers. It was immunoSEQ multiplex PCR that amplified TCR beta CDR3 across 54 Vbeta and 13 Jbeta. TCRdb re-analysed the immunoSEQ multiplex PCR reads in MiXCR, keeping a single row per CDR3 protein. The sample includes around 230,000 distinct CDR3 sequences, less than 96% of them seen just once. This entry comes from a study of CD8 T cells in Susac syndrome. The CDR3 contains 11 residues. CDR1 and CDR2 (germline): MDHEN, SYDVKM. Trimming removed 3 bases at V and 3 bases at J, with 2 bases between.

This TCR was sampled from a human donor with Susac syndrome. Sequences were obtained from CD4+ T cells from PBMCs. The chain links TRBV28 to TRBJ1-1; D gene ambiguous. Here the CDR3 DNA reads TGTGCCAGCAGTTTTTACACTGAAGCTTTCTTT. Residues: CASSFYTEAFF.